Here is one T cell receptor (beta chain) with its context. Its antigen is not identified. The data were obtained in a study of a mutant IDH1 vaccine in newly diagnosed glioma. The time point: week 47, end of study. The study gave 300 ug of mutant IDH1 20-mer peptide per vaccine dose, with topical imiquimod. Sequencing used immunoSEQ multiplex PCR; TCRdb keeps in-frame clones, though not all of them. This sample has some 50,000 clones, with 70% to 85% found just once. The material was PBMCs, obtained from a glioma patient whose treatment included an IDH1 peptide vaccine. The sequence came from a woman aged 25 to 45 with glioma. Some clones in this sample may be carry-over from other donors' samples.

The CDR3 here is CASSLWGAEDTEAFF. CDR3 nucleotide sequence: TGTGCCAGCAGTTTATGGGGGGCCGAGGACACTGAAGCTTTCTTT. The chain links TRBV27 to TRBJ1-1, with a tentative D call TRBD1 (6 bases). Germline V gives CDR1 MNHEY, CDR2 SMNVEV (reference sequence). This CDR3 is built from 15 residues. Trimming shortened V by 1 base and J by 3 bases, and 12 bases separated the two germline ends.